Below, 7 T cell receptor beta chains from the same sample are listed, as sequenced in a study of CD8 T cells in ankylosing spondylitis. Broader study findings: Characteristic of ankylosing spondylitis blood, it appeared, was a TCR beta motif comprising several highly homologous variants.

The antigens these receptors bind are not known. TCRdb independently ran MiXCR on the 5' RACE reads; one entry per CDR3 protein. The sample records 670,000 or so distinct CDR3 sequences, under 20% being singletons. The source material was blood, either unsorted or a sorted T cell fraction (not recorded which). The receptor set was obtained from a male donor with ankylosing spondylitis.

J is TRBJ1-1 and V is TRBV5-1, with TRBD1 matching 7 bases. Germline CDR1 reads SGHRS; CDR2 reads YFSETQ. V shed 0 bases, J shed 0 bases, and the junction held 5 bases outside the gene matches. There are 16 residues in the CDR3. This CDR3 is CASSLAGTAMNTEAFF. In DNA form, the CDR3 reads TGCGCCAGCAGCTTGGCCGGGACAGCCATGAACACTGAAGCTTTCTTT.

This sequence joins TRBV7-9 and TRBJ1-2, with 7 bases aligning to TRBD1. CDR1 is SEHNR, CDR2 FQNEAQ, per germline (reference sequence). V was pared by 7 bases and J by 2 bases, with 7 bases of the junction left unmatched. This CDR3 is built from 14 residues. CDR3 nucleotides: TGTGCCAGCACCACCTCGGACAGGAACTATGGCTACACCTTC. It yields the protein CASTTSDRNYGYTF. Complete variable domain (other parts from reference TRBV7-9 and TRBJ1-2): DTGVSQNPRHKITKRGQNVTFRCDPISEHNRLYWYRQTLGQGPEFLTYFQNEAQLEKSRLLSDRFSAERPKGSFSTLEIQRTEQGDSAMYLCASTTSDRNYGYTFGSGTRLTVV.

The V call is TRBV18, the J call TRBJ2-5; D remains ambiguous. V was clipped by 3 bases and J by 4 bases, with 15 bases between them. This CDR3 is 15 amino acids long. CDR1 and CDR2 from the germline V gene are KGHSH and LQKENI. The CDR3 DNA sequence: TGTGCCAGCTCACCCACGGTCGGGTCGGGAGAGACCCAGTACTTC. Its protein is CASSPTVGSGETQYF.

This clonotype was observed a few times. The chain combines TRBV27 with TRBJ1-6; a weak D match, TRBD1 (5 bases). The CDR3 consists of 13 residues. The germline V and J ends were trimmed by 6 bases and 15 bases, with 18 bases remaining between them. The germline V gene encodes CDR1 MNHEY and CDR2 SMNVEV (reference sequence). CDR3 sequence (DNA): TGTGCCAGCAGCCCCCCCTCGTCAGGGTACCTCCACTTT. As protein: CASSPPSSGYLHF.

The chain employs TRBV28 and TRBJ2-7; possible D gene TRBD2, 6 bases. CDR3 length: 14 residues. V dropped 5 bases and J dropped 4 bases, with 15 bases sitting between them. Germline V gene data show CDR1 as MDHEN and CDR2 as SYDVKM. The CDR3 protein is CASSPPGTLYEQYF. The CDR3, as DNA: TGTGCCAGCAGTCCCCCAGGGACTCTTTACGAGCAGTACTTC.

This chain uses TRBV28 with TRBJ2-3; a weak D match, TRBD2 (6 bases). The length of the CDR3 is 13 residues. CDR1 is MDHEN, CDR2 SYDVKM, per germline. Trimming pared 11 bases from V and 2 bases from J, leaving 14 bases between. The CDR3 region is CAGTTRNTDTQYF. In nucleotides, the CDR3 is TGTGCCGGAACGACTAGAAACACAGATACGCAGTATTTT.

The table lists this clonotype with a few counts. This chain connects TRBV4-1 to TRBJ2-7; 7 positions agree with TRBD1. Germline CDR1 MGHRA, CDR2 YSYEKL. The CDR3 runs 14 residues. With V trimmed by 3 bases and J by 3 bases, 5 bases remained unmatched. DNA for the CDR3: TGCGCCAGCAGCCACAATGACAGGGTCTACGAGCAGTACTTC. It encodes CASSHNDRVYEQYF.